The sequence of this T cell receptor (beta chain) was determined in a study of OX40 agonist ivuxolimab in advanced cancers. Findings of the study overall: CD8+ T cells averaged more expanded clones than CD4+. Antigen specificity was not determined for the expanded peripheral T cells.

Looked up from germline, CDR1 is SGHDT and CDR2 is YYEEEE. Trimming removed 0 bases from V and 7 bases from J, with 17 bases in between. The CDR3 loop spans 15 amino acids. Concerning this clone: Its antigen is still unknown.

Assay: immunoSEQ multiplex PCR; the TCRdb copy retains only in-frame clones and omits some. The data contain around 67,000 clones, around 84% of them singletons. The source is an adult with an advanced solid tumor such as melanoma, head and neck, liver or kidney cancer. This chain links TRBV5-6 with TRBJ2-7; D unresolved. Sample: CD4+ or CD8+ T cells sorted from blood, taken in a trial of the OX40 agonist ivuxolimab. CDR3 sequence: CASSLGGLGYGEQYF. CDR3 DNA sequence: TGTGCCAGCAGCTTGGGGGGTCTCGGCTATGGTGAGCAGTACTTC. Looking up the rest from reference TRBV5-6 and TRBJ2-7 gives the full variable domain: DAGVTQSPTHLIKTRGQQVTLRCSPKSGHDTVSWYQQALGQGPQFIFQYYEEEERQRGNFPDRFSGHQFPNYSSELNVNALLLGDSALYLCASSLGGLGYGEQYFGPGTRLTVT.